This TCR beta chain was retrieved from a study of identical twins. TCRdb reanalysed the 5' RACE reads using MiXCR and keeps one entry per CDR3 protein. The data show some 1,600,000 distinct CDR3 sequences, about 32% seen once. V trimming: 5 bases; J trimming: 5 bases; junction bases outside the gene matches: 6. The CDR3 spans 14 residues. Germline V CDR1 and CDR2: MNHEY, SVGAGI. V and J are TRBV6-5 and TRBJ2-7, with 10 bases that match TRBD1. This receptor was taken from a newborn girl in good health. Sequenced: cord blood. The CDR3 DNA follows: TGTGCCAGCAGTAGGGACAGGGGATTCAACGAGCAGTACTTC. Translating it yields CASSRDRGFNEQYF.